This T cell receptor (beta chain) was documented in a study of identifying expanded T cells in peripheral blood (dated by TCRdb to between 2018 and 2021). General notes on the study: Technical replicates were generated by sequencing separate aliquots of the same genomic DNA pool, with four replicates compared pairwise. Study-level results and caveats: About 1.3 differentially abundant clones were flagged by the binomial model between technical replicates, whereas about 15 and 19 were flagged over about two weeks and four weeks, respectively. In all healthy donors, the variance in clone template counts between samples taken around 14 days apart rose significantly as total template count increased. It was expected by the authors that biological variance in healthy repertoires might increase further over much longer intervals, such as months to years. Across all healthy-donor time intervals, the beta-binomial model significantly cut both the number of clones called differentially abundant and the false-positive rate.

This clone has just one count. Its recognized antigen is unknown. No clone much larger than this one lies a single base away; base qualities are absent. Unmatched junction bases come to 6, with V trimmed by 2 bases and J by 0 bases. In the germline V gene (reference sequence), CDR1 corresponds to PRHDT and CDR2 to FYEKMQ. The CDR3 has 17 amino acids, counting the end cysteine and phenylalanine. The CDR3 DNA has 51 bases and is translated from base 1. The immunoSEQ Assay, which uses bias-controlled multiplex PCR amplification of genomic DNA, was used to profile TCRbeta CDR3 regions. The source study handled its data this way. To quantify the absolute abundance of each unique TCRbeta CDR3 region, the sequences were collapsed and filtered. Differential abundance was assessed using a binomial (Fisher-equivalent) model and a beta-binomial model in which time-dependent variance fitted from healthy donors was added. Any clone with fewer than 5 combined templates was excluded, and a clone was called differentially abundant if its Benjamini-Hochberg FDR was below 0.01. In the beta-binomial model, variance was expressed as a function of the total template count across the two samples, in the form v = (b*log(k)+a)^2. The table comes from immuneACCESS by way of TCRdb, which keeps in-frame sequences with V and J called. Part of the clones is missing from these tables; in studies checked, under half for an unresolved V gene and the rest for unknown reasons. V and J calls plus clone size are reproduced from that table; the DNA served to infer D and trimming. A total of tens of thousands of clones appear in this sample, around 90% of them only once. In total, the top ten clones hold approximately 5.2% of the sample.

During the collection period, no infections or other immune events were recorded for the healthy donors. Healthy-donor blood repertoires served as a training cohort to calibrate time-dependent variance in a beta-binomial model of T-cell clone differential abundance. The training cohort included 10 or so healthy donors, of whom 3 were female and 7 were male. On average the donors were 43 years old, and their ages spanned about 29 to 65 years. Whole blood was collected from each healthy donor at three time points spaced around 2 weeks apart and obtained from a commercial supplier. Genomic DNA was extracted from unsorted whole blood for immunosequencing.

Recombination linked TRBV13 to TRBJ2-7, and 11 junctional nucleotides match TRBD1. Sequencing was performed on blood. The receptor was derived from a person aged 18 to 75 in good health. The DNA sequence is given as TGTGCCAGCAGCTTACCGCCGGGACAGGGGGGCTCCTACGAGCAGTACTTC. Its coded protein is CASSLPPGQGGSYEQYF.